Described below is a single T cell receptor beta chain sequence and its context. Its antigen is currently unknown. It was with 60 Vbeta and 13 Jbeta primers that the PCR ran. Profiled with immunoSEQ multiplex PCR; TCRdb holds only in-frame clones, not every one. Seen here are about 120,000 clones, about 70% observed once, and the top ten hold roughly an eighth. The source of the sample is a study of cytomegalovirus exposure and HLA in healthy donors. General study points: Several top significant clusters appeared, in a later analysis, to be linked to common viral pathogens. CMV serostatus alone was available as immune exposure information. As was reported, the classifier diagnosed cytomegalovirus status with high specificity and sensitivity.

The CDR3 sequence is 17 residues long. The germline V gene encodes CDR1 SGDLS and CDR2 YYNGEE. With V trimmed by 3 bases and J by 4 bases, 13 bases remained unmatched. The sequencing sample was made of PBMCs. V and J are TRBV9 and TRBJ1-2; 9 bases are shared with TRBD1. The TCR originated in a woman aged 40 to 55 in good health and CMV-seropositive. In DNA form, the CDR3 reads TGTGCCAGCAGCGGGGGACAGGGATACGGGGCCTCCTATGGCTACACCTTC. Its protein is CASSGGQGYGASYGYTF.